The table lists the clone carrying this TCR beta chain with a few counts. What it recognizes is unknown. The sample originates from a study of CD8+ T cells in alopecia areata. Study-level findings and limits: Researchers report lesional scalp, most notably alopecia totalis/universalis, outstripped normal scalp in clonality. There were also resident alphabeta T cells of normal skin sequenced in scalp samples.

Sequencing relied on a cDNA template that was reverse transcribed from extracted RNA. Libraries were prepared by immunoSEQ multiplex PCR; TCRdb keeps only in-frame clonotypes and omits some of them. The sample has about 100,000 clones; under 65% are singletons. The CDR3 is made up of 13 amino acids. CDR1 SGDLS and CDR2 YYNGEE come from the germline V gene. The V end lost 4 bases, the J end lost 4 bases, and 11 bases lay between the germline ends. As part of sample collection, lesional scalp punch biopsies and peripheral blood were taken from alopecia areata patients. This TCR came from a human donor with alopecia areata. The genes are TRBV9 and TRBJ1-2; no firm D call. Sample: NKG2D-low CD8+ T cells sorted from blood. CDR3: CASSSREGYGYTF. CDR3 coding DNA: TGTGCCAGCAGCTCGAGGGAGGGCTATGGCTACACCTTC. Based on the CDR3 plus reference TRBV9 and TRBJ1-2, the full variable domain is DSGVTQTPKHLITATGQRVTLRCSPRSGDLSVYWYQQSLDQGLQFLIQYYNGEERAKGNILERFSAQQFPDLHSELNLSSLELGDSALYFCASSSREGYGYTFGSGTRLTVV.